This TCR beta chain appears in the sequencing data of a study of Ad26.COV2.S vaccination and SARS-CoV-2 variants. The method was immunoSEQ multiplex PCR; TCRdb's version includes in-frame clones alone and lacks a portion of them. The profile shows some 250,000 clones, 70% to 90% of them singletons. Treatment denoted: about 20 received Ad26.COV2.S at low or high dose, single or two shots; about five received placebo; per-sample allocation not given. Collection of the samples took place on day 63 after the first injection of vaccine or placebo. The sample was peripheral blood, taken in a trial of Ad26.COV2.S vaccine versus placebo. This sequence was found in a person between 18 and 60 years old who received the Ad26.COV2.S COVID-19 vaccine or a placebo.

CDR3 coding DNA: TGTGCCAGCAGGCTAGGCGGGATGATTGAGCAGTTCTTC. Translated: CASRLGGMIEQFF. The V call is TRBV6-5, the J call TRBJ2-1; possible D gene TRBD2, 6 bases. V was trimmed by 6 bases and J by 9 bases, leaving 15 bases between them. The length of the CDR3 is 13 residues. Germline V CDR1 and CDR2: MNHEY, SVGAGI.